This TCR beta chain emerged from a study of blood T cell repertoires in COVID-19. Across the whole study: Samples came from the United States, Italy and Spain, spanning acute and convalescent COVID-19. From T cells, B-cell-depleted T cells, or PBMCs came the material, which was cDNA or gDNA.

This clone was seen once. Authors' data handling: Reference gene primer amplification yielded estimated nucleated cell counts. TCRdb keeps only in-frame clones here, not all; method: immunoSEQ multiplex PCR. V and J calls and clone size are as listed in that table; D and trimming were resolved from the DNA. The profile shows approximately 100,000 clones, about 89% of them singletons. Germline assignment: CDR1 MNHEY and CDR2 SMNVEV (reference sequence). With 5 bases clipped from V and 1 base from J, the junction kept 7 bases outside the gene matches. CDR3 length: 15 residues. This chain joins TRBV27 and TRBJ1-1, with 7 bases that match TRBD1. Sequencing was done on a sample of peripheral blood. This clonotype was obtained from a man in his 60s with acute or convalescent COVID-19. CDR3 loop: CASSPHRGRNTEAFF. CDR3 nucleotide sequence: TGTGCCAGCAGTCCCCACAGGGGCCGGAACACTGAAGCTTTCTTT.